This T cell receptor beta chain was sequenced during a study of T cell repertoires in cytomegalovirus infection. Looking at the study overall: Selected CMV epitopes included recently identified HLA-C-restricted ones as well as well-studied HLA-B-restricted ones. Signatures in public TCR beta sequences pointed to both CMV infection and matching HLA type. Study-level points and caveats: Summed public TCR beta family frequency identified CMV carriers bearing the relevant HLA. Dominating the ex vivo response were TCR beta clonotypes that were CMV-specific and HLA-C-restricted.

TCRdb recomputed calls from the reads with MiXCR, one row per CDR3 protein. The table includes about 310,000 distinct CDR3 sequences, roughly 25% detected once. About this clonotype: Its antigen is currently unknown.

This TCR was recovered from a human donor in good health (CMV status not recorded). Some clones in this sample may be carry-over from other donors' samples. This sample comprised cultured PBMCs, obtained from culture after CMV antigen stimulation.

Here the CDR3 DNA reads TGCAGTGCTAGTGTGGGGAACTATGGCTACACCTTC. This codes for CSASVGNYGYTF. The V call is TRBV20-1, the J call TRBJ1-2; D is unclear. This CDR3 comprises 12 residues. V was cut by 3 bases and J by 2 bases, with 7 bases left in between. CDR1 and CDR2 (germline): DFQATT, SNEGSKA (reference sequence).